The 24 T cell receptor beta chains below were found in one sample sequenced in a study of cytomegalovirus exposure and HLA in healthy donors. The PCR was carried out with 60 Vbeta primers and 13 Jbeta primers. Clones were sequenced by immunoSEQ multiplex PCR, and TCRdb holds only the in-frame ones, with some missing. This table has about 200,000 clones, approximately 78% appearing once. Sequenced input: PBMCs. These receptors were collected from a man aged 25-40 years in good health and CMV-seronegative.

The chain couples TRBV5-1 to TRBJ1-1; 8 bases line up with TRBD1. The CDR3 covers 14 residues. Germline lookup yields CDR1 SGHRS and CDR2 YFSETQ. Losses at the gene ends were 4 bases for V and 8 bases for J; bases not matched to a gene: 10. The CDR3 loop is CASSPGPGGIEAFF. CDR3 coding DNA: TGCGCCAGCAGCCCCGGGCCAGGGGGCATCGAAGCTTTCTTT. Based on the CDR3 plus reference TRBV5-1 and TRBJ1-1, the full variable domain is KAGVTQTPRYLIKTRGQQVTLSCSPISGHRSVSWYQQTPGQGLQFLFEYFSETQRNKGNFPGRFSGRQFSNSRSEMNVSTLELGDSALYLCASSPGPGGIEAFFGQGTRLTVV.

This chain links TRBV18 with TRBJ1-1, with TRBD1 identical over 7 bases. The CDR3 consists of 15 residues. The V gene's germline CDR1 is KGHSH and CDR2 LQKENI. The junction had 3 bases not matched to a gene; V was cut back by 0 bases and J by 2 bases. The CDR3 DNA is TGTGCCAGCTCACCACCGACAGGGACAAACACTGAAGCTTTCTTT. Its protein product is CASSPPTGTNTEAFF.

This chain uses TRBV7-3 with TRBJ2-7; tentatively, D is TRBD2 (5 bases). Trimming cost V 1 base and J 5 bases, with 12 bases left between them. The CDR3 loop spans 14 amino acids. Germline V gene lookup returns CDR1 SGHTA and CDR2 FQGTGA. CDR3 in DNA: TGTGCCAGCAGCTTAAGCGGGTTCCAGGACGAGCAGTACTTC. This codes for CASSLSGFQDEQYF.

V is TRBV9 and J is TRBJ2-1; D is perhaps TRBD1 (6 bases). The CDR3 contains 16 residues. V was clipped by 4 bases and J by 5 bases, with 19 bases between them. Germline CDR1 and CDR2: SGDLS and YYNGEE. CDR3 protein: CASSPGQGYSHNEQFF. CDR3 DNA sequence: TGTGCCAGCAGCCCCGGGCAGGGGTACTCACACAATGAGCAGTTCTTC.

This clone occurred a few times. The J gene is TRBJ2-1, the V gene TRBV28; 11 bases align to TRBD1. The germline CDR1 and CDR2 sequences are MDHEN and SYDVKM. J was trimmed by 5 bases and V by 4 bases; bases with no gene match: 4. This CDR3 is 15 amino acids long. The CDR3 sequence is CASSYGQGANNEQFF. The DNA of the CDR3 is TGTGCCAGCAGTTACGGACAGGGGGCGAACAATGAGCAGTTCTTC.

The chain couples TRBV4-1 to TRBJ2-2; 9 bases map to TRBD1. The CDR3 is 15 amino acids. The junction had 12 bases not matched to a gene; V was cut back by 3 bases and J by 13 bases. The germline CDR1 and CDR2 sequences are MGHRA and YSYEKL. This CDR3 reads CASSHSRQGGMGLFF. DNA for the CDR3: TGCGCCAGCAGCCATAGTCGACAGGGGGGGATGGGGCTGTTTTTT.

The chain employs TRBV6-5 and TRBJ2-7, with a tentative D call TRBD1 (6 bases). CDR1 MNHEY and CDR2 SVGAGI come from the germline V gene. V lost 7 bases to trimming and J lost 1 base, with 17 bases between them. The CDR3 covers 15 residues. The CDR3 DNA reads as TGTGCCAGCACCGAAAGCATAAGGGGGTCCTACGAGCAGTACTTC. It translates to CASTESIRGSYEQYF.

The chain couples TRBV5-1 to TRBJ2-1; 7 bases match TRBD2. With 4 bases clipped from V and 7 bases from J, the junction kept 8 bases outside the gene matches. CDR1 and CDR2 from the germline V gene are SGHRS and YFSETQ. This CDR3 comprises 14 residues. The CDR3 loop is CASSVTGTKNEQFF. The CDR3 region has the DNA TGCGCCAGCAGCGTAACCGGGACTAAGAATGAGCAGTTCTTC.

This chain uses TRBV27 with TRBJ2-7, with TRBD1 identical over 11 bases. CDR1 is MNHEY, CDR2 SMNVEV, per germline (reference sequence). The V and J ends lost 0 bases and 2 bases, in that order; junction bases with no gene match: 0. The CDR3 has 15 residues. The CDR3 loop reads CASSLSGQGAYEQYF. The CDR3 DNA is TGTGCCAGCAGTTTATCGGGACAGGGGGCCTACGAGCAGTACTTC.

This clone was found a few times. This chain links TRBV6-5 with TRBJ1-6; the D gene is possibly TRBD1 (6 bases). Germline CDR1 reads MNHEY; CDR2 reads SVGAGI. The length of the CDR3 is 14 residues. The ends were cut back, 5 bases at V and 10 bases at J, with 15 bases in the middle. This CDR3 reads CASSPQGSGSPLHF. In DNA, the CDR3 is TGTGCCAGCAGTCCCCAGGGGAGCGGCTCACCCCTCCACTTT.

V is TRBV19 and J is TRBJ1-1; no firm D call. The CDR3 runs to 11 residues. Germline V gives CDR1 LNHDA, CDR2 SQIVND (reference sequence). V was trimmed by 8 bases and J by 10 bases, leaving 14 bases between them. CDR3 in amino acids: CASADGRVAFF. In nucleotides, the CDR3 is TGTGCCAGTGCTGACGGTCGGGTAGCTTTCTTT.

This chain connects TRBV11-3 to TRBJ2-1; 16 bases are shared with TRBD2. The CDR3 covers 17 residues. Germline CDR1 reads SGHNT; CDR2 reads YENEEA. V lost 1 base, J lost 8 bases, and 5 bases stayed unmatched. The CDR3, as DNA: TGTGCCAGCAGCTTAGTTGGGACTAGCGGGGGGGCCGATGAGCAGTTCTTC. It is translated as CASSLVGTSGGADEQFF.

The chain recombines TRBV7-2 with TRBJ2-5; perhaps TRBD2 as D (5 bases). V was cut by 4 bases and J by 5 bases, with 14 bases left in between. Germline values: CDR1 SGHTA, CDR2 FQGNSA. CDR3 length equals 14 residues. The CDR3 here is CASSYYYPGETQYF. The CDR3 DNA reads as TGTGCCAGCAGCTACTACTATCCGGGGGAGACCCAGTACTTC.

In the case of this clone: Other nucleotide sequences in the sample specify the same CDR3. The chain couples TRBV18 to TRBJ2-7; D is possibly TRBD1 (5 bases). Trimming took off 0 bases at V and 2 bases at J, with 8 bases between the two ends. CDR1 and CDR2 from the germline V gene are KGHSH and LQKENI. The CDR3 consists of 14 residues. The CDR3 here is CASSPPSGPYEQYF. CDR3 DNA sequence: TGTGCCAGCTCACCACCGTCAGGGCCCTACGAGCAGTACTTC.

The chain carries TRBV18 and TRBJ1-1; D is unresolved. The CDR3 runs 13 residues. V was shortened by 4 bases and J by 2 bases, with 8 bases between the two germline ends. CDR1 KGHSH and CDR2 LQKENI come from the germline V gene. The CDR3 loop is CASSRSGNTEAFF. CDR3 DNA sequence: TGTGCCAGCTCACGGTCAGGCAACACTGAAGCTTTCTTT.

This chain connects TRBV19 to TRBJ1-2; maybe TRBD1 (5 bases). Germline V lookup: CDR1 LNHDA, CDR2 SQIVND (reference sequence). The germline V and J ends were trimmed by 6 bases and 0 bases, with 14 bases remaining between them. The CDR3 sequence is 15 residues long. The CDR3 region has the DNA TGTGCCAGTAGCATTGACAGCATTACTAACTATGGCTACACCTTC. It yields the protein CASSIDSITNYGYTF.

The chain has TRBV7-2 and TRBJ2-3, with 7 bases aligning to TRBD1. The CDR3 extends over 17 amino acids. V lost 3 bases, J lost 0 bases, and 9 bases stayed unmatched. Germline CDR1 and CDR2: SGHTA and FQGNSA. The CDR3: CASSLTGTASSTDTQYF. As DNA, the CDR3 is TGTGCCAGCAGCTTGACCGGGACAGCTTCTAGCACAGATACGCAGTATTTT.

This clone was seen only a few times. The rearrangement links TRBV19 to TRBJ1-2; D is possibly TRBD1 (5 bases). V lost 2 bases to trimming and J lost 8 bases, with 18 bases between them. Germline V gene lookup returns CDR1 LNHDA and CDR2 SQIVND (reference sequence). The CDR3 runs to 15 residues. CDR3 amino acids: CASSIKRRGAWGYTF. As DNA, the CDR3 is TGTGCCAGTAGTATAAAACGGCGCGGGGCTTGGGGCTACACCTTC.

The chain is built from TRBV5-1 and TRBJ1-2; D is perhaps TRBD1 (5 bases). The V gene's germline CDR1 is SGHRS and CDR2 YFSETQ. Trimming took off 0 bases at V and 7 bases at J, with 7 bases between the two ends. This CDR3 is 12 amino acids long. The CDR3 protein is CASSLATGGYTF. DNA of the CDR3: TGCGCCAGCAGCTTGGCCACAGGTGGCTACACCTTC.

This sequence joins TRBV28 and TRBJ1-1, with TRBD1 matching over 8 bases. CDR1 MDHEN and CDR2 SYDVKM come from the germline V gene. With 4 bases clipped from V and 7 bases from J, the junction kept 11 bases outside the gene matches. The CDR3 is made up of 15 amino acids. CDR3 protein: CASSSPRQGQVEAFF. The CDR3 DNA reads as TGTGCCAGCAGTTCCCCCCGACAGGGACAGGTTGAAGCTTTCTTT.

The chain is built from TRBV28 and TRBJ2-7, with D perhaps TRBD2 (5 bases). This CDR3 region has 13 residues. Germline V gene data show CDR1 as MDHEN and CDR2 as SYDVKM. Trimming stripped 6 bases from V and 1 base from J, with 10 bases between. The CDR3 sequence is CASSKGGSYEQYF. CDR3 DNA sequence: TGTGCCAGCAGCAAGGGCGGGTCCTACGAGCAGTACTTC.

The sample holds one count of this clone. The rearrangement uses TRBV19 and TRBJ1-6; D gene unclear. Trimming pared 6 bases from V and 3 bases from J, leaving 9 bases between. The CDR3 consists of 14 residues. Germline loops: CDR1 LNHDA, CDR2 SQIVND (reference sequence). Here the CDR3 DNA reads TGTGCCAGTAGGCGGGAAGGCTATAATTCACCCCTCCACTTT. It specifies CASRREGYNSPLHF.

J is TRBJ2-3 and V is TRBV28; a possible D gene is TRBD1 (6 bases). This CDR3 contains 15 residues. With 6 bases removed from V and 1 base from J, the gap between germline ends came to 14 bases. Germline assignment: CDR1 MDHEN and CDR2 SYDVKM. CDR3 protein: CASRSVPGGTDTQYF. CDR3 nucleotide sequence: TGTGCCAGCAGATCTGTGCCAGGGGGCACAGATACGCAGTATTTT.

In DNA, the CDR3 is TGTGCCAGCAGTTTCCTCGGCGGGGCACCCTACGAGCAGTACTTC. This translates into CASSFLGGAPYEQYF. The chain employs TRBV27 and TRBJ2-7, with D perhaps matching TRBD2 (6 bases). Trimming pared 3 bases from V and 2 bases from J, leaving 14 bases between. CDR3 length: 15 residues. The germline gives CDR1 MNHEY, CDR2 SMNVEV (reference sequence).